A single T cell receptor beta chain is shown here with its context. It was with unique molecular identifiers that the TCRbeta library was prepared. Each CDR3 protein gets one entry after TCRdb re-called the PCR reads with MiXCR. The sample includes around 530,000 distinct CDR3 sequences, 32% of them seen just once. The data stem from a study of T-cell reconstitution after alpha-beta-depleted transplantation in children. Here the sequenced sample was PBMCs from the stem cell graft donor, taken from the stem cell graft. The receptor's source is a human donor who donated a stem cell graft to a child with aplastic anemia.

CDR3: CASSLDGDSYGYTF. The CDR3 nucleotides read TGTGCCAGCAGCTTGGATGGGGACAGCTATGGCTACACCTTC. The rearrangement joins TRBV5-4 to TRBJ1-2; 7 nucleotides align to TRBD1. The CDR3 sequence is 14 residues long. In germline, CDR1 is SGHNT, CDR2 YYREEE (reference sequence). Losses at the gene ends were 0 bases for V and 4 bases for J; bases not matched to a gene: 3.